This T cell receptor beta chain was sequenced in a study of shared clonotypes between healthy human individuals. In the original analysis: In the immunoSEQ data, sequences were junction-only and lacked quality scores, so filtering differed. Generated by immunoSEQ multiplex PCR, the TCRdb table keeps only in-frame clones and is missing some. V, J and clone size reflect that table, while D and trimming were determined from the DNA. The data show some 490,000 clones, roughly 80% seen once. Nashville, Tennessee was home to all donors, each a Caucasian adult. Genomic DNA of unsorted samples came from 85 million to 90 million PBMCs. The CDR3 covers 15 residues. Germline assignment: CDR1 SGHVS and CDR2 FQNEAQ. J lost 1 base, V lost 4 bases, and 6 bases had no gene match.

The sample was PBMCs. This receptor was identified in a woman aged 40 to 49 in good health. Some clones in this sample may be carry-over from other donors' samples. This chain uses TRBV7-8 with TRBJ2-5; 7 nucleotides align to TRBD1. The CDR3 DNA reads TGTGCCAGCAGCTCCCAGGACAGGAGCCAAGAGACCCAGTACTTC. Its protein product is CASSSQDRSQETQYF. Complete variable domain (other parts from reference TRBV7-8 and TRBJ2-5): GAGVSQSPRYKVAKRGQDVALRCDPISGHVSLFWYQQALGQGPEFLTYFQNEAQLDKSGLPSDRFFAERPEGSVSTLKIQRTQQEDSAVYLCASSSQDRSQETQYFGPGTRLLVL.